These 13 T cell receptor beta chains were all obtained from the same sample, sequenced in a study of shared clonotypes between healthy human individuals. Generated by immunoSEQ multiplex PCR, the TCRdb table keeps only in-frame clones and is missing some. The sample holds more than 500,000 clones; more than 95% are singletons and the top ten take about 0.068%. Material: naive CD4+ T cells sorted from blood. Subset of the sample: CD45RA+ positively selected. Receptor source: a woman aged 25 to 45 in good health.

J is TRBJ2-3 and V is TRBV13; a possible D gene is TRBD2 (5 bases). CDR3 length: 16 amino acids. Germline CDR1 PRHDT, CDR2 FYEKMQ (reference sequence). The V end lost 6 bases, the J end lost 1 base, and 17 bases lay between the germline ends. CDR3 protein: CASSPPTRSGTDTQYF. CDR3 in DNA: TGTGCCAGCAGTCCTCCAACACGTAGCGGCACAGATACGCAGTATTTT.

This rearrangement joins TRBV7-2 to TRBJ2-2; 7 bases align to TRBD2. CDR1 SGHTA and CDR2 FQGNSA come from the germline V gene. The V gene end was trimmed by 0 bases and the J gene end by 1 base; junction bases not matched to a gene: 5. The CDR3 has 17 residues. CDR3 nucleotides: TGTGCCAGCAGCTTAGCGCTGTTAGCGGGGAACACCGGGGAGCTGTTTTTT. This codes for CASSLALLAGNTGELFF.

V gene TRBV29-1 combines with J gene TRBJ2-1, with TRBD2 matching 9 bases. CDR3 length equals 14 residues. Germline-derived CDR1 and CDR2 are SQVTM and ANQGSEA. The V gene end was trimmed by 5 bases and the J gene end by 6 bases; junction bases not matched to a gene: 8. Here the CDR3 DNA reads TGCAGCGTTCGCCCTAGCGGGACCTTCAATGAGCAGTTCTTC. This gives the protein CSVRPSGTFNEQFF.

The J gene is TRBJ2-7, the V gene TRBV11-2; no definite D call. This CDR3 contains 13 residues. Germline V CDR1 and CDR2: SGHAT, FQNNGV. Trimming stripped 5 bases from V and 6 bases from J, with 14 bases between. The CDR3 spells CASSQNPWGEQYF. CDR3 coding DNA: TGTGCCAGCAGCCAAAATCCTTGGGGCGAGCAGTACTTC.

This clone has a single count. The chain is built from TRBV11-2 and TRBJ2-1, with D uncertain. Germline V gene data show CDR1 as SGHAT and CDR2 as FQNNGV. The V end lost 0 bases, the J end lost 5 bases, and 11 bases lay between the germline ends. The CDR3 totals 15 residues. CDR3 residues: CASSLDAITNNEQFF. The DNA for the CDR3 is TGTGCCAGCAGCTTAGATGCGATCACTAACAATGAGCAGTTCTTC.

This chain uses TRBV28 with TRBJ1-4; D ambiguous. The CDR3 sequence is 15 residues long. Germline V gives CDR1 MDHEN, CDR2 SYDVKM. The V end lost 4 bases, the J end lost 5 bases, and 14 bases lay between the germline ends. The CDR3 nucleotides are TGTGCCAGCAGTTCCCCATCCCGAGGGAATGAAAAACTGTTTTTT. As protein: CASSSPSRGNEKLFF.

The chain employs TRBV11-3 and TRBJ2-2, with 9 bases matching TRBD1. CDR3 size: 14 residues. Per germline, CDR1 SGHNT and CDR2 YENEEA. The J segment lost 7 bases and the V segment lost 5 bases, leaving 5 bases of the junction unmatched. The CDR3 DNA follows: TGTGCCAGCAGCAGAGGGACAGGGATCGGGGAGCTGTTTTTT. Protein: CASSRGTGIGELFF.

The CDR3 spells CATSRDTNPGRGREQYF. CDR3 bases: TGTGCCACCAGCAGAGACACTAACCCGGGCAGGGGACGCGAGCAGTACTTC. This chain connects TRBV15 to TRBJ2-7; D perhaps matches TRBD1 (6 bases). The CDR3 totals 17 residues. V lost 0 bases, J lost 6 bases, and 21 bases lay in between. CDR1 LNHNV and CDR2 YYDKDF come from the germline V gene (reference sequence).

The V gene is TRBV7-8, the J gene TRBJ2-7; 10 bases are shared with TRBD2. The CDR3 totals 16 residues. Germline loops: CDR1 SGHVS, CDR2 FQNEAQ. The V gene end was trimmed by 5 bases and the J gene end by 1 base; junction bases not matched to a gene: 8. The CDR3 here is CASSPHRAGGSYEQYF. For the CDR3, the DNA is TGTGCCAGCAGCCCACACCGAGCGGGAGGGTCCTACGAGCAGTACTTC. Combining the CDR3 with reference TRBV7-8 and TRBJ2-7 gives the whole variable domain GAGVSQSPRYKVAKRGQDVALRCDPISGHVSLFWYQQALGQGPEFLTYFQNEAQLDKSGLPSDRFFAERPEGSVSTLKIQRTQQEDSAVYLCASSPHRAGGSYEQYFGPGTRLTVT.

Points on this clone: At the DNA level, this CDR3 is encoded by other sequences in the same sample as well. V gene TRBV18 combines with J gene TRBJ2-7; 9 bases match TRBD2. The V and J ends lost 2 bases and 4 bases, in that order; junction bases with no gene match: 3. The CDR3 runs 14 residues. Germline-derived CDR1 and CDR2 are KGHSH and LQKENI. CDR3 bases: TGTGCCAGCTCACCAGCGGGAGGGCCATACGAGCAGTACTTC. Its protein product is CASSPAGGPYEQYF.

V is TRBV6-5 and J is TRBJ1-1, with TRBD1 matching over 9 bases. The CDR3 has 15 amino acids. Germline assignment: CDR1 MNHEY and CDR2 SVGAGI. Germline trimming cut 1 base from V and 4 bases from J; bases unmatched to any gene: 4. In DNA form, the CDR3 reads TGTGCCAGCAGTTACTTAACAGGGGGCGGCACTGAAGCTTTCTTT. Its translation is CASSYLTGGGTEAFF.

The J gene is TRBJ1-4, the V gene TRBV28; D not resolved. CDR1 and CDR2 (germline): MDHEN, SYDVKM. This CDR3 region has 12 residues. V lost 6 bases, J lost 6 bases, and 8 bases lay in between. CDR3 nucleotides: TGTGCCAGCAGGGCTATCGATGAAAAACTGTTTTTT. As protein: CASRAIDEKLFF.

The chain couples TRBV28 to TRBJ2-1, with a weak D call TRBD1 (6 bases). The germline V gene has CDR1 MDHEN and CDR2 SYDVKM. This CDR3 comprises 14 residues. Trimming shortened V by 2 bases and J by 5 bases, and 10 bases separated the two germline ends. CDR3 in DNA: TGTGCCAGCAGTTTAGGACAGCATAACAATGAGCAGTTCTTC. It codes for CASSLGQHNNEQFF.